This T cell receptor (beta chain) was recovered during a study of CD8 T cells in Susac syndrome. With random hexamers, roughly 0.45 to 1 ug RNA was reverse transcribed. One entry per CDR3 protein results from TCRdb running MiXCR on the immunoSEQ multiplex PCR reads. The sample carries 200,000 to 250,000 distinct CDR3 sequences, 95% recorded once. This CDR3 has 14 residues. J was trimmed by 2 bases and V by 7 bases; bases with no gene match: 7. The TCR was taken from a human donor with multiple sclerosis. The chain recombines TRBV12-3 or TRBV12-4 with TRBJ2-7; 8 bases are shared with TRBD2. Sequencing was carried out using CD4+ T cells from PBMCs. In DNA form, the CDR3 reads TGTGCCAGCAATGCCCGGGGACTAGCCTACGAGCAGTACTTC. It is translated as CASNARGLAYEQYF.